This T cell receptor (beta chain) originates from a study of T-cell reconstitution after alpha-beta-depleted transplantation in children. This clonotype has at least ten counts. This sample's TCRbeta library carried unique molecular identifier barcodes. TCRdb called the PCR reads again in MiXCR, with one record for every CDR3 protein. The data hold hundreds of thousands of distinct CDR3 sequences, with under 9.5% observed a single time. This CDR3 is 15 amino acids long. CDR1 and CDR2 (germline): LGHDT, YNNKEL (reference sequence). V lost 1 base to trimming and J lost 4 bases, with 13 bases between them.

The input for sequencing was PBMCs from the stem cell graft donor, taken from the stem cell graft. The V call is TRBV3-1, the J call TRBJ1-2; D perhaps matches TRBD1 (6 bases). The TCR comes from a human donor who donated a stem cell graft to a child with acute lymphoblastic leukemia. This CDR3 is CASSQGTRGGYGYTF. The CDR3 DNA is TGTGCCAGCAGCCAAGGGACCAGGGGTGGCTATGGCTACACCTTC.